This T cell receptor (beta chain) was sequenced in a study of naive and memory T cell subsets. Cells stained for CD3, CD4, CD8, CD45RA, CD27 and viability were sorted into four CD45RA/CD27 subsets. To note about this clonotype: The antigen is undetermined.

Study-wide findings and caveats: Clonotypes are single alpha or beta chains, not paired receptors. There was no ground truth to check naive and memory subset results.

With 8 bases clipped from V and 8 bases from J, the junction kept 14 bases outside the gene matches. The CDR3 spans 15 residues. Germline V CDR1 and CDR2: SGHAT, FQNNGV. The beta constant-region primer was an equimolar mix of two oligonucleotides covering TRBC1 and TRBC2. Ligated cDNA was amplified by four rounds of PCR with nested alpha and beta constant-region primers and SP2. A 12-nucleotide UMI and the SP2 primer were added to the cDNA 3' end by oligonucleotide ligation. TCRdb used MiXCR to reprocess the UMI-ligation and nested PCR reads, holding one entry per CDR3 protein. The top ten hold approximately 0.9% of the sample, which has about 120,000 distinct CDR3 sequences, 35% to 45% seen once.

This TCR was sampled from a human donor in good health. The chain uses TRBV11-2 and TRBJ2-1, with TRBD2 identical over 8 bases. Sample: central memory CD4+ T cells from blood. The CDR3 DNA is TGTGCCAGCCGTAGGCCCGGGACTAGAATTTATGAGCAGTTCTTC. It translates to CASRRPGTRIYEQFF.